The T cell receptor (beta chain) described here comes from a study of blood T cell repertoires in COVID-19. Using immunoSEQ multiplex PCR, the repertoire was profiled, and TCRdb retains in-frame clones only, with some absent. Among more than 350,000 clones listed, roughly 90% were seen once. The V end lost 4 bases, the J end lost 3 bases, and 25 bases lay between the germline ends. This CDR3 region has 19 residues. Germline assignment: CDR1 LGHNA and CDR2 YNFKEQ. The sample taken for sequencing was peripheral blood. The receptor was isolated from a woman aged 25 to 39 with COVID-19, enrolled during active disease. The chain combines TRBV4-2 with TRBJ2-1; D is perhaps TRBD2 (5 bases). CDR3 loop: CASSPGPSYLPRDYNEQFF. The DNA of the CDR3 is TGTGCCAGCAGCCCAGGCCCCAGCTACCTACCGAGGGACTACAATGAGCAGTTCTTC.